The 16 T cell receptor beta chains in this list originate from one sample, sequenced in a study of T cell responses to AZD1222 COVID-19 vaccine. Data came from immunoSEQ multiplex PCR; TCRdb stores just in-frame clones and leaves some out. This sample yields approximately 120,000 clones, of which around nine tenths are seen a single time; more than 10% belongs to the top ten. Sequencing was performed on peripheral blood, taken on day 0 of AZD1222 vaccination. The receptors originated from an adult in good health.

The chain carries TRBV7-9 and TRBJ1-4; no firm D call. V lost 5 bases, J lost 8 bases, and 24 bases lay in between. The V gene's germline CDR1 is SEHNR and CDR2 FQNEAQ (reference sequence). The length of the CDR3 is 17 residues. CDR3 region: CASSDKKGRSTEEKLFF. In DNA, the CDR3 is TGTGCCAGCAGCGATAAAAAAGGTCGGTCCACGGAAGAAAAACTGTTTTTT.

Written as DNA, the CDR3 is TGTGCCAGCAGCCAAGAACGGGTCCGAATGGGCTACACCTTC. It specifies CASSQERVRMGYTF. The chain recombines TRBV14 with TRBJ1-2; no firm D call. The germline V and J ends were trimmed by 0 bases and 8 bases, with 13 bases remaining between them. The CDR3 runs to 14 residues. In germline, CDR1 is SGHDN, CDR2 FVKESK. Full variable domain (outside the CDR3, taken from reference TRBV14 and TRBJ1-2): EAGVTQFPSHSVIEKGQTVTLRCDPISGHDNLYWYRRVMGKEIKFLLHFVKESKQDESGMPNNRFLAERTGGTYSTLKVQPAELEDSGVYFCASSQERVRMGYTFGSGTRLTVV.

The rearrangement links TRBV6-1 to TRBJ1-6; D may be TRBD1 (5 bases). The CDR3 has 18 amino acids. CDR1 and CDR2 from the germline V gene are MNHNS and SASEGT. Trimming pared 4 bases from V and 8 bases from J, leaving 24 bases between. The CDR3 bases are TGTGCCAGCAGTGTTTCTCCAAGGGCAGGGAGGGAGTATTCACCCCTCCACTTT. Translating it yields CASSVSPRAGREYSPLHF.

The rearrangement joins TRBV2 to TRBJ1-5; D remains unclear. The V and J ends lost 1 base and 5 bases respectively, with 6 bases between them. Per germline, CDR1 SNHLY and CDR2 FYNNEI. This CDR3 is built from 13 residues. The CDR3 here is CASSEEFHQPQHF. The CDR3 DNA reads TGTGCCAGCAGTGAAGAGTTCCATCAGCCCCAGCATTTT.

J is TRBJ1-5 and V is TRBV6-5, with D uncertain. The CDR3 is 15 residues long. Trimming stripped 11 bases from V and 1 base from J, with 18 bases between. CDR1 is MNHEY, CDR2 SVGAGI, per germline. The CDR3 nucleotides read TGTGCCTCCCGGGTTACTAAATCGAGCAATCAGCCCCAGCATTTT. The encoded protein is CASRVTKSSNQPQHF.

The chain employs TRBV28 and TRBJ1-5; D may be TRBD1 (6 bases). Germline V gives CDR1 MDHEN, CDR2 SYDVKM. The CDR3 is made up of 13 amino acids. The V and J ends lost 8 bases and 4 bases respectively, with 12 bases between them. The chain's CDR3 is CASYGQINQPQHF. The CDR3 bases are TGTGCCAGCTATGGACAGATTAATCAGCCCCAGCATTTT. Filled out from reference TRBV28 and TRBJ1-5, the complete variable domain reads DVKVTQSSRYLVKRTGEKVFLECVQDMDHENMFWYRQDPGLGLRLIYFSYDVKMKEKGDIPEGYSVSREKKERFSLILESASTNQTSMYLCASYGQINQPQHFGDGTRLSIL.

The V gene is TRBV24-1, the J gene TRBJ2-3, with TRBD2 as a possible D gene (6 bases). The length of the CDR3 is 16 residues. The ends were cut back, 9 bases at V and 0 bases at J, with 18 bases in the middle. Germline assignment: CDR1 KGHDR and CDR2 SFDVKD. The DNA for the CDR3 is TGTGCCACCGGTGGTTATGGGGGGAATAGCACAGATACGCAGTATTTT. It translates to CATGGYGGNSTDTQYF.

This rearrangement joins TRBV10-3 to TRBJ1-1, with D perhaps TRBD1 (6 bases). In germline, CDR1 is ENHRY, CDR2 SYGVKD. V gave up 1 base and J gave up 4 bases, with 10 bases separating them. The CDR3 length is 14 residues. The CDR3 coding sequence is TGTGCCATCAGTGAGTTGACAGGACTCACTGAAGCTTTCTTT. This gives the protein CAISELTGLTEAFF.

V gene TRBV24-1 combines with J gene TRBJ2-2; 11 bases fit TRBD2. The CDR3 extends over 16 amino acids. Trimming took 7 bases from V and 5 from J; bases not matched to a gene: 8. The germline CDR1 and CDR2 sequences are KGHDR and SFDVKD. CDR3 residues: CATSRGLAGSTGELFF. CDR3 nucleotide sequence: TGTGCCACCAGCAGAGGACTAGCGGGTTCTACCGGGGAGCTGTTTTTT.

This clone showed up just once. This sequence joins TRBV10-1 and TRBJ2-2; no clear D. CDR3 length: 14 amino acids. The germline V gene encodes CDR1 WNHNN and CDR2 SYGVQD (reference sequence). Deletions cut 3 bases from V and 6 bases from J, with 11 bases between. The CDR3 region has the DNA TGCGCCAGCAGTGAAACTAACGCGCCCGGGGAGCTGTTTTTT. Translation gives CASSETNAPGELFF.

The V call is TRBV7-9, the J call TRBJ1-5; a possible D gene is TRBD1 (5 bases). The CDR3 covers 15 residues. The germline V gene has CDR1 SEHNR and CDR2 FQNEAQ (reference sequence). The V gene lost 5 bases and the J gene lost 1 base, with 12 bases spanning the gap. The CDR3 region is CASSRREISNQPQHF. The CDR3 DNA reads as TGTGCCAGCAGCCGCAGGGAGATCAGCAATCAGCCCCAGCATTTT.

This clone was observed a handful of times. The rearrangement joins TRBV7-9 to TRBJ2-7, with D tentatively TRBD1 (5 bases). In germline, CDR1 is SEHNR, CDR2 FQNEAQ (reference sequence). The CDR3 is 13 residues long. Trimming shortened V by 5 bases and J by 2 bases, and 10 bases separated the two germline ends. The CDR3 is CASSPRQPYEQYF. CDR3 nucleotide sequence: TGTGCCAGCAGCCCCCGACAGCCCTACGAGCAGTACTTC.

This chain links TRBV5-1 with TRBJ1-4; 8 bases fit TRBD1. From germline, CDR1 is SGHRS and CDR2 YFSETQ. CDR3 length: 14 residues. The V gene end was trimmed by 5 bases and the J gene end by 8 bases; junction bases not matched to a gene: 8. This CDR3 is CASRRTGQPEKLFF. CDR3 DNA: TGCGCCAGCAGGCGGACAGGGCAACCCGAAAAACTGTTTTTT.

The rearrangement joins TRBV18 to TRBJ2-1; 11 positions agree with TRBD2. The CDR3 loop spans 16 amino acids. Germline values: CDR1 KGHSH, CDR2 LQKENI. The V gene end was trimmed by 6 bases and the J gene end by 6 bases; junction bases not matched to a gene: 10. The CDR3, as DNA: TGTGCCAGCTCCCCTACCCTCGGGACTAGCGGCAATGAGCAGTTCTTC. Encoded protein: CASSPTLGTSGNEQFF.

The chain combines TRBV7-2 with TRBJ2-1; D possibly corresponds to TRBD1 (5 bases). CDR3 size: 13 residues. The V and J ends lost 3 bases and 9 bases respectively, with 12 bases between them. Germline-derived CDR1 and CDR2 are SGHTA and FQGNSA. CDR3 DNA: TGTGCCAGCAGCTTGATCAGGGAAGGTGAGCAGTTCTTC. Its translation: CASSLIREGEQFF.

The rearrangement joins TRBV3-1 (or the pseudogene TRBV3-2) to TRBJ1-5, with D perhaps matching TRBD1 (6 bases). Germline lookup yields CDR1 LGHDT and CDR2 YNNKEL (reference sequence). This CDR3 spans 20 amino acids. V shed 1 base and J shed 1 base, with 23 bases lying between them. The CDR3 nucleotides are TGTGCCAGCAGCCAAGCCCCTAACAGGGTAGACGAGAAGAGCAATCAGCCCCAGCATTTT. Its translation: CASSQAPNRVDEKSNQPQHF.